One and the same sample provided the 16 T cell receptor beta chains below, sequenced in a study. Each CDR3 protein is one row after TCRdb ran MiXCR on the 5' RACE reads. The sample comprises about 42,000 distinct CDR3 sequences, approximately 28% of which are singletons, and roughly 4.1% rests with the top ten. Sequencing was done on a sample of tumor-infiltrating memory CD4+ T cells sorted from the breast tumor. Subset here: memory CD4+ T cells, CD4+CD45RO+CD25-. The receptors stem from a female donor with breast cancer.

The rearrangement links TRBV6-5 to TRBJ2-7, with 7 bases that match TRBD1. Trimming removed 3 bases from V and 2 bases from J; junction bases left unmatched: 4. Looked up from germline, CDR1 is MNHEY and CDR2 is SVGAGI. The CDR3 loop spans 14 amino acids. The CDR3 here is CASSYSGTAYEQYF. The CDR3, as DNA: TGTGCCAGCAGTTATTCCGGGACAGCCTACGAGCAGTACTTC.

The sample holds many counts of this clonotype. This chain links TRBV5-1 with TRBJ2-1; D is tentatively TRBD1 or TRBD2 (7 bases each). From germline, CDR1 is SGHRS and CDR2 YFSETQ. Trimming took off 3 bases at V and 3 bases at J, with 16 bases between the two ends. The CDR3 contains 16 residues. CDR3 sequence: CASSSPAGGDYNEQFF. The CDR3 DNA sequence: TGCGCCAGCAGCTCTCCGGCAGGGGGGGACTACAATGAGCAGTTCTTC.

The V call is TRBV4-2, the J call TRBJ2-1; 9 nucleotides align to TRBD2. The CDR3 consists of 14 residues. Looked up from germline, CDR1 is LGHNA and CDR2 is YNFKEQ. J gave up 8 bases and V 4 bases, and 6 bases lay outside the gene matches. The CDR3 protein is CASSLAGASDEQFF. The CDR3 coding sequence is TGTGCCAGCAGCCTAGCGGGGGCCAGCGATGAGCAGTTCTTC.

V is TRBV4-2 and J is TRBJ1-1; 9 positions match TRBD1. The V and J ends lost 4 bases and 3 bases, in that order; junction bases with no gene match: 6. The CDR3 loop spans 15 amino acids. CDR1 and CDR2 from the germline V gene are LGHNA and YNFKEQ. In DNA, the CDR3 is TGTGCCAGCAGCCCTCACAGGGGGCCGTACACTGAAGCTTTCTTT. Translated: CASSPHRGPYTEAFF.

There are a few counts of this clonotype. The gene calls are TRBV14 and TRBJ2-7, with 10 positions matching TRBD1. In germline, CDR1 is SGHDN, CDR2 FVKESK. Trimming cost V 4 bases and J 7 bases; bases outside gene matches: 10. The CDR3 is 15 amino acids. CDR3 sequence (DNA): TGTGCCAGCAGCCCCGGGACAGGGGCCCCCTGGGAGCAGTACTTC. Translated: CASSPGTGAPWEQYF.

The chain uses TRBV7-2 and TRBJ2-5, with D perhaps TRBD1 or TRBD2 (5 bases each). The CDR3 extends over 12 amino acids. Trimming took 4 bases from V and 5 from J, leaving 8 bases between them. Looked up from germline, CDR1 is SGHTA and CDR2 is FQGNSA. The CDR3 nucleotides are TGTGCCAGCAGCTGGGACCGGGAGACCCAGTACTTC. Amino acids: CASSWDRETQYF.

The chain is built from TRBV18 and TRBJ2-5; perhaps TRBD2 as D (5 bases). Germline loops: CDR1 KGHSH, CDR2 LQKENI. The CDR3 is 15 residues long. With 4 bases removed from V and 5 bases from J, the gap between germline ends came to 17 bases. In DNA, the CDR3 is TGTGCCAGCTCACGAATGGGCGCTACGGGGGAGACCCAGTACTTC. Translation: CASSRMGATGETQYF.

The chain links TRBV7-3 to TRBJ1-6; 9 bases agree with TRBD1. The V gene's germline CDR1 is SGHTA and CDR2 FQGTGA. This CDR3 comprises 15 residues. V shed 2 bases, J shed 8 bases, and the junction held 4 bases outside the gene matches. CDR3 protein: CASSLGQGLDSPLHF. The CDR3, as DNA: TGTGCCAGCAGCTTAGGACAGGGGCTCGATTCACCCCTCCACTTT.

The rearrangement uses TRBV9 and TRBJ2-7; 7 bases are shared with TRBD1. Germline V gene data show CDR1 as SGDLS and CDR2 as YYNGEE. This CDR3 has 15 amino acids. V was pared by 0 bases and J by 5 bases, with 8 bases of the junction left unmatched. CDR3 in amino acids: CASSVEEGTVDEQYF. CDR3 sequence (DNA): TGTGCCAGCAGCGTAGAAGAAGGGACAGTGGACGAGCAGTACTTC. Looking up the rest from reference TRBV9 and TRBJ2-7 gives the full variable domain: DSGVTQTPKHLITATGQRVTLRCSPRSGDLSVYWYQQSLDQGLQFLIQYYNGEERAKGNILERFSAQQFPDLHSELNLSSLELGDSALYFCASSVEEGTVDEQYFGPGTRLTVT.

This clonotype was picked up many times. The chain joins TRBV4-3 to TRBJ2-2; TRBD2 might be the D (5 bases). The germline CDR1 and CDR2 sequences are LGHNA and YSLEER. Trimming pared 2 bases from V and 11 bases from J, leaving 12 bases between. The CDR3 spans 13 residues. CDR3 sequence: CASSQWRRAELFF. CDR3 nucleotide sequence: TGCGCCAGCAGCCAATGGAGGCGGGCCGAGCTGTTTTTT.

This clonotype is termed medium-sized. The chain couples TRBV5-1 to TRBJ2-5; D not certain. V lost 0 bases, J lost 5 bases, and 5 bases lay in between. This CDR3 contains 12 residues. Germline CDR1 is SGHRS and CDR2 is YFSETQ. Here the CDR3 reads CASSLVRETQYF. The CDR3 DNA follows: TGCGCCAGCAGCTTGGTCAGGGAGACCCAGTACTTC.

This sequence joins TRBV28 and TRBJ2-1; 9 bases are a match to TRBD2. The CDR3 loop spans 15 amino acids. V lost 11 bases to trimming and J lost 8 bases; unmatched junction nucleotides: 16. The V gene's germline CDR1 is MDHEN and CDR2 SYDVKM. The CDR3 region has the DNA TGTGCCGGCATCCCGTGGGGCGGGAGGGTTTATGAGCAGTTCTTC. Translating gives CAGIPWGGRVYEQFF.

This clonotype was counted a few times. The chain combines TRBV5-1 with TRBJ2-1; 9 bases align to TRBD2. Germline lookup yields CDR1 SGHRS and CDR2 YFSETQ. This CDR3 is built from 15 residues. The V segment lost 5 bases and the J segment 6 bases; nucleotides outside the gene matches: 9. This CDR3 is CASSFSGRDGNEQFF. The CDR3 coding sequence is TGCGCCAGCAGTTTTAGCGGGAGAGACGGCAATGAGCAGTTCTTC.

This clonotype was picked up a small number of times. The V call is TRBV11-2, the J call TRBJ2-1; no clear D. Per the germline V gene, CDR1 is SGHAT and CDR2 is FQNNGV. V lost 4 bases and J lost 1, with 11 bases in between. The CDR3 consists of 15 residues. CDR3 loop: CASSWVLGSYNEQFF. In DNA, the CDR3 is TGTGCCAGCAGCTGGGTCCTGGGTTCCTACAATGAGCAGTTCTTC.

V is TRBV24-1 and J is TRBJ2-1; 14 bases fit TRBD2. J was trimmed by 10 bases and V by 5 bases; bases with no gene match: 6. CDR3 length equals 15 residues. Per the germline V gene, CDR1 is KGHDR and CDR2 is SFDVKD. DNA of the CDR3: TGTGCCACCAGTGCGGCCGGGACTAGCGGGAGAGAGCAGTTCTTC. Its protein product is CATSAAGTSGREQFF.

This clonotype was counted between two and nine times. This chain joins TRBV6-5 and TRBJ1-1, with D uncertain. Germline V gene data show CDR1 as MNHEY and CDR2 as SVGAGI. The CDR3 is 11 residues long. Trimming cost V 2 bases and J 12 bases, with 10 bases left between them. CDR3 sequence reads: CASSYPPGTFF. CDR3 sequence (DNA): TGTGCCAGCAGTTACCCGCCGGGGACTTTCTTT.